This T cell receptor (beta chain) was sequenced in a study of blood T cell repertoires in COVID-19. Clones were read by immunoSEQ multiplex PCR, and TCRdb kept only the in-frame ones, dropping some. The repertoire includes under 350,000 clones, about nine tenths of them detected once, and 2.6% sits in the top ten. The CDR3 covers 12 residues. With V trimmed by 7 bases and J by 3 bases, 3 bases remained unmatched. Looked up from germline, CDR1 is SQVTM and CDR2 is ANQGSEA. V is TRBV29-1 and J is TRBJ2-1; 7 bases agree with TRBD1. This receptor was obtained from a man in his 60s who had recovered from COVID-19. Sequenced: PBMCs or T cells enriched from blood (not recorded which). The CDR3 DNA is TGCAGCGCACAGGGGAACTACAATGAGCAGTTCTTC. This gives the protein CSAQGNYNEQFF.